One and the same sample provided the 15 T cell receptor beta chains below, sequenced in a study of spatial heterogeneity in lung cancer. Using its own MiXCR run on the 5' RACE reads, TCRdb lists one record per CDR3 protein. The sample records fewer than 25,000 distinct CDR3 sequences, 8% to 10% being singletons. Described time point: blood at routine non-recurrence follow-up after resection. The sample consisted of PBMCs, taken at follow-up. The receptor source for this set is a male donor with early-stage non-small cell lung cancer.

The chain uses TRBV27 and TRBJ2-3, with D tentatively TRBD1 (5 bases). Germline CDR1 MNHEY, CDR2 SMNVEV (reference sequence). The CDR3 loop spans 14 amino acids. Trimming cost V 3 bases and J 1 base, with 8 bases left between them. As DNA, the CDR3 is TGTGCCAGCAGTTTTGCCAGGGGCACAGATACGCAGTATTTT. This codes for CASSFARGTDTQYF.

In its sample, this clonotype was seen many times. The J gene is TRBJ1-2, the V gene TRBV12-3 or TRBV12-4; 7 bases align to TRBD1. Trimming took 7 bases from V and 4 from J; bases not matched to a gene: 9. The CDR3 consists of 14 residues. The CDR3 loop reads CASMIGTALYGYTF. The CDR3 bases are TGTGCCAGCATGATAGGGACAGCGCTCTATGGCTACACCTTC.

This clonotype was seen a handful of times. The chain is built from TRBV25-1 and TRBJ1-3; D possibly corresponds to TRBD1 (5 bases). The germline CDR1 and CDR2 sequences are MGHDK and SYGVNS. The CDR3 loop spans 14 amino acids. V was cut by 4 bases and J by 3 bases, with 10 bases left in between. CDR3 sequence reads: CASSVSGFGNTIYF. CDR3 sequence (DNA): TGTGCCAGCAGTGTGTCAGGGTTTGGAAACACCATATATTTT.

Many counts were recorded for this clonotype. V usage is TRBV5-1 and J usage is TRBJ2-3, with D unresolved. V dropped 2 bases and J dropped 2 bases, with 15 bases sitting between them. The CDR3 contains 16 residues. Germline V CDR1 and CDR2: SGHRS, YFSETQ. The CDR3 spells CASSFIPGPTTDTQYF. For the CDR3, the DNA is TGCGCCAGCAGCTTCATTCCGGGCCCTACCACAGATACGCAGTATTTT. The full variable domain, rest sourced from reference TRBV5-1 and TRBJ2-3, is KAGVTQTPRYLIKTRGQQVTLSCSPISGHRSVSWYQQTPGQGLQFLFEYFSETQRNKGNFPGRFSGRQFSNSRSEMNVSTLELGDSALYLCASSFIPGPTTDTQYFGPGTRLTVL.

There are many counts of this clonotype. V usage is TRBV20-1 and J usage is TRBJ1-2; 10 bases map to TRBD1. The V gene end was trimmed by 5 bases and the J gene end by 2 bases; junction bases not matched to a gene: 8. Germline V gene data show CDR1 as DFQATT and CDR2 as SNEGSKA (reference sequence). This CDR3 spans 15 amino acids. CDR3 sequence (DNA): TGCAGTGCTCCCCACCGACAGGGGGCGAACTATGGCTACACCTTC. Amino acids: CSAPHRQGANYGYTF.

Ten or more counts support this clonotype. The chain combines TRBV29-1 with TRBJ2-5; 13 positions agree with TRBD2. V shed 5 bases, J shed 0 bases, and the junction held 3 bases outside the gene matches. Germline lookup yields CDR1 SQVTM and CDR2 ANQGSEA. This CDR3 has 15 residues. Here the CDR3 reads CSVFGLAGDQETQYF. In DNA form, the CDR3 reads TGCAGCGTTTTCGGACTAGCGGGGGACCAAGAGACCCAGTACTTC.

This clonotype was recorded at least ten times. The rearrangement uses TRBV3-1 and TRBJ2-1; possible D gene TRBD2, 7 bases. V lost 1 base and J 9 bases, leaving 13 bases between the germline ends. CDR1 LGHDT and CDR2 YNNKEL come from the germline V gene (reference sequence). CDR3 length equals 14 residues. For the CDR3, the DNA is TGTGCCAGCAGCCAAGCTGGGGGGGCCCGTGAGCAGTTCTTC. Translated, it gives CASSQAGGAREQFF.

This clonotype has just a few counts. One end of the junction does not line up with germline, which may come from a read error. The chain employs TRBV6-2 or TRBV6-3 and TRBJ2-5; perhaps D is TRBD1 or TRBD2 (5 bases each). This CDR3 has 12 residues. Germline V gene data show CDR1 as MNHEY and CDR2 as SVGEGT. CDR3 bases: TGTGCCAGCAGGAAGGGACCCGAGAGCCAGTACTTC. Amino acid sequence: CASRKGPESQYF.

V gene TRBV7-2 combines with J gene TRBJ2-3; 11 positions match TRBD1. This CDR3 region has 14 residues. With 5 bases clipped from V and 4 bases from J, the junction kept 2 bases outside the gene matches. Germline assignment: CDR1 SGHTA and CDR2 FQGNSA. This CDR3 is CASSPGQGADTQYF. CDR3 nucleotides: TGTGCCAGCAGCCCGGGACAGGGGGCAGATACGCAGTATTTT.

The J gene is TRBJ2-2, the V gene TRBV5-1; 8 bases are a match to TRBD2. The germline CDR1 and CDR2 sequences are SGHRS and YFSETQ. Trimming cost V 4 bases and J 5 bases; bases outside gene matches: 7. The CDR3 consists of 15 residues. CDR3 DNA sequence: TGCGCCAGCAGCGCAGCGGGGGTTGGAACCGGGGAGCTGTTTTTT. This codes for CASSAAGVGTGELFF.

This clonotype was detected ten times or more. The chain combines TRBV7-9 with TRBJ2-1; 8 bases agree with TRBD1. The length of the CDR3 is 16 residues. J gave up 5 bases and V 2 bases, and 8 bases lay outside the gene matches. Germline V gene data show CDR1 as SEHNR and CDR2 as FQNEAQ (reference sequence). CDR3 DNA: TGTGCCAGCAGCTTAAAGGGAGACAGGGGTAACAATGAGCAGTTCTTC. Translation: CASSLKGDRGNNEQFF.

This clonotype occurred a few times. The chain links TRBV10-2 to TRBJ2-3; no definite D call. V lost 4 bases, J lost 5 bases, and 7 bases lay in between. Germline loops: CDR1 WSHSY, CDR2 SAAADI. CDR3 length equals 12 residues. The CDR3 loop reads CASSGVGDTQYF. CDR3 bases: TGCGCCAGCAGTGGAGTAGGAGATACGCAGTATTTT.

This clonotype was picked up many times. The gene calls are TRBV7-9 and TRBJ2-1, with D tentatively TRBD1 (6 bases). In germline, CDR1 is SEHNR, CDR2 FQNEAQ (reference sequence). CDR3 length: 15 residues. The V and J ends lost 5 bases and 0 bases respectively, with 11 bases between them. CDR3: CASSPIGGSYNEQFF. CDR3 DNA sequence: TGTGCCAGCAGCCCCATAGGGGGCTCCTACAATGAGCAGTTCTTC.

In its sample, this clonotype ranks as medium-sized. The chain employs TRBV9 and TRBJ2-1; D gene ambiguous. Trimming left V 0 bases short and J 6 bases short, with 13 bases between. This CDR3 spans 15 amino acids. Germline V gene sequence: CDR1 SGDLS, CDR2 YYNGEE. CDR3 region: CASSVEVGYRNEQFF. The CDR3 DNA sequence: TGTGCCAGCAGCGTAGAAGTCGGATATCGCAATGAGCAGTTCTTC.

This clonotype was seen a handful of times. The gene calls are TRBV5-1 and TRBJ1-5, with a weak D call TRBD1 (5 bases). Trimming took 0 bases from V and 8 from J, leaving 15 bases between them. This CDR3 region has 15 residues. Germline lookup yields CDR1 SGHRS and CDR2 YFSETQ. CDR3: CASSLAPGRLEPQHF. CDR3 nucleotides: TGCGCCAGCAGCTTGGCGCCAGGGCGTTTGGAGCCCCAGCATTTT. Combining the CDR3 with reference TRBV5-1 and TRBJ1-5 gives the whole variable domain KAGVTQTPRYLIKTRGQQVTLSCSPISGHRSVSWYQQTPGQGLQFLFEYFSETQRNKGNFPGRFSGRQFSNSRSEMNVSTLELGDSALYLCASSLAPGRLEPQHFGDGTRLSIL.